The rows below give T cell receptor beta chains drawn from one sample of a study of cytomegalovirus exposure and HLA in healthy donors. The protocol was immunoSEQ multiplex PCR, while the TCRdb copy is restricted to in-frame clones and leaves out a portion. The sample carries 150,000 to 200,000 clones, 70% to 90% recorded once. Sequencing was carried out using PBMCs. The receptors derive from a woman under 30 in good health and CMV-seronegative. Both conserved end residues are part of each CDR3. D genes are given only for firm matches. A row's size may be missing; if present it is once, few, many or a size class.

d_call: NA
clone_size: NA
j_call: TRBJ2-2
v_call: TRBV12-5
cdr3_aa: CASGLDNVNTGELFF
cdr3_nt: TGTGCTAGTGGTCTGGACAATGTGAACACCGGGGAGCTGTTTTTT

d_call: NA
clone_size: NA
j_call: TRBJ1-1
v_call: TRBV7-6
cdr3_aa: CASSLGQNTEAFF
cdr3_nt: TGTGCCAGCAGCTTAGGGCAGAACACTGAAGCTTTCTTT

d_call: TRBD2
clone_size: NA
j_call: TRBJ2-2
v_call: TRBV19
cdr3_aa: CASRQGDRGLAVTGELFF
cdr3_nt: TGTGCCAGTAGACAGGGGGACCGCGGACTAGCGGTTACCGGGGAGCTGTTTTTT

d_call: NA
clone_size: once
j_call: TRBJ1-3
v_call: TRBV5-1
cdr3_aa: CASSPTGLSGNTIYF
cdr3_nt: TGCGCCAGCAGCCCGACAGGACTCTCTGGAAACACCATATATTTT

d_call: NA
clone_size: NA
j_call: TRBJ1-1
v_call: TRBV28
cdr3_aa: CASSLWSGNTEAFF
cdr3_nt: TGTGCCAGCAGTTTATGGTCGGGTAACACTGAAGCTTTCTTT

d_call: NA
clone_size: NA
j_call: TRBJ1-3
v_call: TRBV2
cdr3_aa: CASSITFSGNTIYF
cdr3_nt: TGTGCCAGCAGTATCACATTCTCTGGAAACACCATATATTTT

d_call: TRBD1
clone_size: once
j_call: TRBJ1-2
v_call: TRBV6-1
cdr3_aa: CASSNYDRDYGYTF
cdr3_nt: TGTGCCAGCAGTAACTACGACAGGGATTATGGCTACACCTTC

d_call: TRBD2
clone_size: few
j_call: TRBJ2-1
v_call: TRBV6-4
cdr3_aa: CASSLEGLAGANEQFF
cdr3_nt: TGTGCCAGCAGTCTTGAGGGACTAGCGGGGGCCAATGAGCAGTTCTTC

d_call: TRBD2
clone_size: NA
j_call: TRBJ2-7
v_call: TRBV4-1
cdr3_aa: CASSQVISLRAGGTYEQYF
cdr3_nt: TGCGCCAGCAGCCAGGTGATAAGTCTTCGGGCGGGGGGCACCTACGAGCAGTACTTC

d_call: NA
clone_size: few
j_call: TRBJ1-1
v_call: TRBV19
cdr3_aa: CASSNSGGTEAFF
cdr3_nt: TGTGCCAGTAGTAACTCCGGGGGGACTGAAGCTTTCTTT

d_call: TRBD1
clone_size: NA
j_call: TRBJ1-2
v_call: TRBV5-1
cdr3_aa: CASSFSTGRGYTF
cdr3_nt: TGCGCCAGCAGCTTTTCGACAGGGAGGGGCTACACCTTC

d_call: NA
clone_size: NA
j_call: TRBJ1-1
v_call: TRBV18
cdr3_aa: CASSRSVRNTEAFF
cdr3_nt: TGTGCCAGCTCACGATCGGTTAGGAACACTGAAGCTTTCTTT

d_call: TRBD1
clone_size: NA
j_call: TRBJ2-5
v_call: TRBV9
cdr3_aa: CASSTGGTMETQYF
cdr3_nt: TGTGCCAGCAGCACAGGGGGAACAATGGAGACCCAGTACTTC

d_call: TRBD1
clone_size: NA
j_call: TRBJ1-4
v_call: TRBV7-9
cdr3_aa: CSSSWDRGPSHEKLFF
cdr3_nt: TGTTCCAGCAGCTGGGACAGGGGGCCTTCGCATGAAAAACTGTTTTTT

d_call: NA
clone_size: NA
j_call: TRBJ1-5
v_call: TRBV7-9
cdr3_aa: CASSAAGNQPQHF
cdr3_nt: TGTGCCAGCAGCGCCGCCGGGAATCAGCCCCAGCATTTT

d_call: NA
clone_size: NA
j_call: TRBJ1-5
v_call: TRBV6-1
cdr3_aa: CASSEGTGGNQPQHF
cdr3_nt: TGTGCCAGCAGTGAAGGGACGGGGGGGAATCAGCCCCAGCATTTT

d_call: NA
clone_size: NA
j_call: TRBJ1-1
v_call: TRBV5-8
cdr3_aa: CASSFLPPRNTEAFF
cdr3_nt: TGTGCCAGCAGCTTTCTCCCACCGAGAAACACTGAAGCTTTCTTT

d_call: TRBD2
clone_size: NA
j_call: TRBJ2-1
v_call: TRBV5-4
cdr3_aa: CASSMGLAGNEQFF
cdr3_nt: TGTGCCAGCAGCATGGGACTAGCGGGTAATGAGCAGTTCTTC

d_call: NA
clone_size: NA
j_call: TRBJ1-1
v_call: TRBV6-5
cdr3_aa: CASSYFPRSRTEAFF
cdr3_nt: TGTGCCAGCAGTTACTTCCCCAGGTCACGGACTGAAGCTTTCTTT

d_call: NA
clone_size: NA
j_call: TRBJ2-5
v_call: TRBV28
cdr3_aa: CASSLWGTQYF
cdr3_nt: TGTGCCAGCAGTTTATGGGGCACCCAGTACTTC

d_call: TRBD1
clone_size: NA
j_call: TRBJ2-3
v_call: TRBV25-1
cdr3_aa: CASTYSTDRGDTQYF
cdr3_nt: TGTGCCAGCACTTACTCCACGGACAGGGGGGATACGCAGTATTTT

d_call: TRBD1
clone_size: few
j_call: TRBJ1-5
v_call: TRBV6-5
cdr3_aa: CASNPRGLGNQPQHF
cdr3_nt: TGTGCCAGCAACCCCAGGGGGTTGGGCAATCAGCCCCAGCATTTT

d_call: NA
clone_size: NA
j_call: TRBJ2-1
v_call: TRBV6-6
cdr3_aa: CASSLGIFGTAEQFF
cdr3_nt: TGTGCCAGCAGCCTCGGAATATTCGGCACAGCTGAGCAGTTCTTC

d_call: NA
clone_size: NA
j_call: TRBJ2-7
v_call: TRBV5-5
cdr3_aa: CASSPGAGGTDEQYF
cdr3_nt: TGTGCCAGCAGCCCCGGGGCTGGGGGCACGGACGAGCAGTACTTC

d_call: TRBD1
clone_size: few
j_call: TRBJ1-1
v_call: TRBV4-1
cdr3_aa: CASSHPGGRTEAFF
cdr3_nt: TGCGCCAGCAGCCACCCAGGGGGCCGTACTGAAGCTTTCTTT

d_call: TRBD1
clone_size: NA
j_call: TRBJ2-1
v_call: TRBV19
cdr3_aa: CASKGRGQGVLVGSSSYNEQFF
cdr3_nt: TGTGCCAGTAAGGGGCGGGGACAGGGTGTATTAGTGGGTTCGAGCTCCTACAATGAGCAGTTCTTC

d_call: TRBD1
clone_size: NA
j_call: TRBJ1-3
v_call: TRBV7-2
cdr3_aa: CASSPRQGPSSGNTIYF
cdr3_nt: TGTGCCAGCAGCCCGAGACAGGGACCCTCCTCTGGAAACACCATATATTTT

d_call: NA
clone_size: NA
j_call: TRBJ2-1
v_call: TRBV30
cdr3_aa: CAWMLGAEQFF
cdr3_nt: TGTGCCTGGATGCTGGGGGCAGAGCAGTTCTTC

d_call: TRBD1
clone_size: NA
j_call: TRBJ2-7
v_call: TRBV28
cdr3_aa: CASSSGQGAYEQYF
cdr3_nt: TGTGCCAGCAGTTCCGGACAGGGGGCTTACGAGCAGTACTTC

d_call: TRBD1
clone_size: NA
j_call: TRBJ1-1
v_call: TRBV5-1
cdr3_aa: CASSPGQGNTEAFF
cdr3_nt: TGCGCCAGCAGCCCAGGACAGGGCAACACTGAAGCTTTCTTT

d_call: NA
clone_size: NA
j_call: TRBJ1-1
v_call: TRBV4-1
cdr3_aa: CASSWRGSQDTEAFF
cdr3_nt: TGCGCCAGCAGCTGGCGGGGCAGCCAGGACACTGAAGCTTTCTTT

d_call: NA
clone_size: NA
j_call: TRBJ2-2
v_call: TRBV10-3
cdr3_aa: CAIRQIANTGELFF
cdr3_nt: TGTGCCATCAGACAGATCGCGAACACCGGGGAGCTGTTTTTT

d_call: TRBD1
clone_size: NA
j_call: TRBJ1-2
v_call: TRBV27
cdr3_aa: CASSSPGQGTYGYTF
cdr3_nt: TGTGCCAGCAGTTCGCCGGGACAGGGTACCTATGGCTACACCTTC

d_call: NA
clone_size: NA
j_call: TRBJ1-2
v_call: TRBV6-1
cdr3_aa: CASRADSVYGYTF
cdr3_nt: TGTGCCAGCAGAGCAGACAGCGTCTATGGCTACACCTTC

d_call: NA
clone_size: NA
j_call: TRBJ2-7
v_call: TRBV6-5
cdr3_aa: CASSYSRGWTYEQYF
cdr3_nt: TGTGCCAGCAGTTACAGTCGGGGGTGGACCTACGAGCAGTACTTC